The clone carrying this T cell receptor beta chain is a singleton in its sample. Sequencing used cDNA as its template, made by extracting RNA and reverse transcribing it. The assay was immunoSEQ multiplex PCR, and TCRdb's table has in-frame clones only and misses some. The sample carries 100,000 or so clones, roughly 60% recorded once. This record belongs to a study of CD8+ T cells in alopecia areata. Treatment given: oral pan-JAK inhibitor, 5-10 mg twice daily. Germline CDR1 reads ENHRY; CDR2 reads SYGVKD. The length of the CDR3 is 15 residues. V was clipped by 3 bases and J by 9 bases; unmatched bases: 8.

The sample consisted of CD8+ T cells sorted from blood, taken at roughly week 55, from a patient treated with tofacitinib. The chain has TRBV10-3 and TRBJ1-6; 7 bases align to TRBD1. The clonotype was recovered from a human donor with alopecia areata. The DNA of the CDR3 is TGTGCCATCAGTGATGTTGAGGGGGCAGGTTCACCCCTCCACTTT. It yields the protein CAISDVEGAGSPLHF.